The 28 T cell receptor beta chains listed next were all sequenced from one sample in a study of CD8+ T cells in alopecia areata. cDNA prepared by RNA extraction and subsequent reverse transcription served as the template for sequencing. The data were produced by immunoSEQ multiplex PCR, yet TCRdb's version contains in-frame clones alone and is incomplete. The sample includes about 150,000 clones, around 47% of them seen just once. Sequenced material: CD4+ T cells sorted from blood. The receptors shown here come from a human donor with alopecia areata.

This clone was seen a few times. This chain uses TRBV7-9 with TRBJ1-4; TRBD1 matches at 7 bases. The CDR3 consists of 14 residues. Germline values: CDR1 SEHNR, CDR2 FQNEAQ (reference sequence). Germline trimming cut 1 base from V and 8 bases from J; bases unmatched to any gene: 4. Written as DNA, the CDR3 is TGTGCCAGCAGCTTAGGGACAGGAGGAGAAAAACTGTTTTTT. Amino acids: CASSLGTGGEKLFF.

The chain recombines TRBV11-3 with TRBJ1-1, with a possible D match to TRBD1 (5 bases). Between the trimmed V and J ends, which lost 0 bases and 1 base, there was a span of 9 bases. Germline loops: CDR1 SGHNT, CDR2 YENEEA. The CDR3 is 15 residues long. The CDR3 DNA sequence: TGTGCCAGCAGCTTAGAAGGGACGGGGAACACTGAAGCTTTCTTT. Protein: CASSLEGTGNTEAFF.

This chain uses TRBV4-1 with TRBJ2-7; a weak D match, TRBD2 (6 bases). V lost 4 bases and J lost 5, with 12 bases in between. CDR1 and CDR2 from the germline V gene are MGHRA and YSYEKL. The CDR3 extends over 13 amino acids. The CDR3 DNA sequence: TGCGCCAGCAGCCGCGGGGCTTGGGACGAGCAGTACTTC. It yields the protein CASSRGAWDEQYF.

In this sample, this clone turned up a few times. The rearrangement links TRBV28 to TRBJ2-7; 9 nucleotides agree with TRBD1. CDR3 length equals 15 residues. After removal of 8 bases from V and 3 bases from J, the junction contained 11 bases not matched to a gene. Germline V gives CDR1 MDHEN, CDR2 SYDVKM. CDR3: CASQEQGTGIYEQYF. CDR3 coding DNA: TGTGCCAGCCAAGAACAGGGGACAGGGATCTACGAGCAGTACTTC.

Concerning this clone: At one end the junction does not follow the germline gene, possibly because of a read error. The chain couples TRBV30 to TRBJ2-1, with 11 bases identical to TRBD2. This CDR3 spans 15 amino acids. Germline V gene data show CDR1 as GTSNPN and CDR2 as SVGIG (reference sequence). Written as DNA, the CDR3 is TGTGCCCGGAGTGGGACTAGCGGTTCCTACAATGAGCAGTTCTTC. Its protein product is CARSGTSGSYNEQFF.

The V and J genes are TRBV5-1 and TRBJ2-3; 7 nucleotides match TRBD1. V lost 5 bases, J lost 0 bases, and 6 bases stayed unmatched. In germline, CDR1 is SGHRS, CDR2 YFSETQ. This CDR3 is built from 15 residues. CDR3: CASSKGALSTDTQYF. CDR3 bases: TGCGCCAGCAGTAAGGGGGCGTTGAGCACAGATACGCAGTATTTT.

This clone was counted only a few times. This chain links TRBV29-1 with TRBJ1-2, with D perhaps matching TRBD1 (6 bases). The CDR3 loop spans 12 amino acids. The germline V and J ends were trimmed by 4 bases and 4 bases, with 10 bases remaining between them. Germline CDR1 SQVTM, CDR2 ANQGSEA. The CDR3, as DNA: TGCAGCGTTGGGCCGGGGGCCTATGGCTACACCTTC. Its translation is CSVGPGAYGYTF. Full variable domain (outside the CDR3, taken from reference TRBV29-1 and TRBJ1-2): SAVISQKPSRDICQRGTSLTIQCQVDSQVTMMFWYRQQPGQSLTLIATANQGSEATYESGFVIDKFPISRPNLTFSTLTVSNMSPEDSSIYLCSVGPGAYGYTFGSGTRLTVV.

The CDR3 loop reads CASSQERTVRGYTF. The DNA for the CDR3 is TGTGCCAGCAGCCAGGAAAGGACAGTGCGAGGCTACACCTTC. The chain recombines TRBV28 with TRBJ1-2; D possibly corresponds to TRBD1 (6 bases). The CDR3 contains 14 residues. The germline gives CDR1 MDHEN, CDR2 SYDVKM. V lost 6 bases and J lost 8, with 19 bases in between.

This rearrangement joins TRBV4-2 to TRBJ1-1; possibly TRBD1 for D (6 bases). Germline V CDR1 and CDR2: LGHNA, YNFKEQ. The length of the CDR3 is 13 residues. V was cut by 0 bases and J by 11 bases, with 13 bases left in between. The CDR3 coding sequence is TGTGCCAGCAGCCAAGATCAACAGGGCGGTGCTTTCTTT. Encoded protein: CASSQDQQGGAFF.

This clone was counted only a few times. The chain is built from TRBV29-1 and TRBJ2-4, with a weak D call TRBD2 (5 bases). Germline loops: CDR1 SQVTM, CDR2 ANQGSEA. Trimming left V 5 bases short and J 8 bases short, with 19 bases between. This CDR3 is built from 14 residues. The CDR3 nucleotides read TGCAGCGTTTGGGAAGACTACGGCAAGGACATTCAGTACTTC. Its translation is CSVWEDYGKDIQYF. The full variable domain, its missing parts supplied by reference TRBV29-1 and TRBJ2-4, is SAVISQKPSRDICQRGTSLTIQCQVDSQVTMMFWYRQQPGQSLTLIATANQGSEATYESGFVIDKFPISRPNLTFSTLTVSNMSPEDSSIYLCSVWEDYGKDIQYFGAGTRLSVL.

The V call is TRBV15, the J call TRBJ1-1; D not resolved. Germline CDR1 and CDR2: LNHNV and YYDKDF (reference sequence). The ends were cut back, 4 bases at V and 7 bases at J, with 10 bases in the middle. This CDR3 spans 12 amino acids. The CDR3 spells CATSNGIGEAFF. CDR3 in DNA: TGTGCCACCAGCAATGGGATTGGTGAAGCTTTCTTT.

The chain joins TRBV5-1 to TRBJ1-2; 9 nucleotides line up with TRBD1. The junction had 16 bases not matched to a gene; V was cut back by 5 bases and J by 5 bases. CDR3 length: 17 residues. Per the germline V gene, CDR1 is SGHRS and CDR2 is YFSETQ. CDR3: CASRKDSYRGQQYGYTF. The DNA for the CDR3 is TGCGCCAGCAGAAAAGACTCCTACAGGGGGCAACAGTATGGCTACACCTTC.

This clone was counted between two and nine times. This sequence joins TRBV7-2 and TRBJ2-1; possible D gene TRBD2, 6 bases. With 3 bases removed from V and 0 bases from J, the gap between germline ends came to 9 bases. CDR3 size: 15 residues. Germline V CDR1 and CDR2: SGHTA, FQGNSA. This chain's CDR3 is CASSLAGSSYNEQFF. The CDR3 DNA is TGTGCCAGCAGCTTGGCGGGGAGCTCCTACAATGAGCAGTTCTTC.

The chain is built from TRBV30 and TRBJ1-1; D not certain. The CDR3 is 13 residues long. V was trimmed by 0 bases and J by 1 base, leaving 6 bases between them. Germline V gives CDR1 GTSNPN, CDR2 SVGIG (reference sequence). CDR3 region: CAWSVRWNTEAFF. The CDR3 nucleotides are TGTGCCTGGAGTGTACGGTGGAACACTGAAGCTTTCTTT.

This clone was counted only a few times. The chain combines TRBV5-1 with TRBJ2-4; D is ambiguous. Trimming removed 2 bases at V and 3 bases at J, with 18 bases between. This CDR3 contains 17 residues. Germline V gene data show CDR1 as SGHRS and CDR2 as YFSETQ. The CDR3 reads CASSFAPRLANKNIQYF. DNA of the CDR3: TGCGCCAGCAGCTTTGCTCCTCGTTTGGCCAACAAAAACATTCAGTACTTC.

This sequence joins TRBV5-1 and TRBJ2-1, with 9 positions matching TRBD1. Germline V CDR1 and CDR2: SGHRS, YFSETQ. The J segment lost 6 bases and the V segment lost 4 bases, leaving 8 bases of the junction unmatched. The CDR3 length is 15 residues. In DNA, the CDR3 is TGCGCCAGCAGCCCCGGGGACAGGGTCGCCAATGAGCAGTTCTTC. This translates into CASSPGDRVANEQFF.

The table lists this clone with a few counts. This rearrangement joins TRBV11-1 to TRBJ2-5, with 8 positions matching TRBD1. The CDR3 runs 14 residues. Germline V gives CDR1 SGHAT, CDR2 FQDESV (reference sequence). The junction had 3 bases not matched to a gene; V was cut back by 5 bases and J by 1 base. The CDR3, as DNA: TGTGCCAGCAGCACAGGGACAGGCCAAGAGACCCAGTACTTC. It translates to CASSTGTGQETQYF.

This clone was counted between two and nine times. The rearrangement joins TRBV18 to TRBJ2-2; D may be TRBD2 (5 bases). The CDR3 extends over 15 amino acids. CDR1 and CDR2 from the germline V gene are KGHSH and LQKENI. The V end lost 1 base, the J end lost 0 bases, and 6 bases lay between the germline ends. The CDR3 here is CASSPLGANTGELFF. CDR3 bases: TGTGCCAGCTCACCACTGGGAGCGAACACCGGGGAGCTGTTTTTT. The whole variable domain, filled in from reference TRBV18 and TRBJ2-2, reads NAGVMQNPRHLVRRRGQEARLRCSPMKGHSHVYWYRQLPEEGLKFMVYLQKENIIDESGMPKERFSAEFPKEGPSILRIQQVVRGDSAAYFCASSPLGANTGELFFGEGSRLTVL.

The sample holds a few counts of this clone. This chain joins TRBV28 and TRBJ2-4; TRBD1 agrees at 9 bases. The CDR3 extends over 16 amino acids. Germline CDR1 reads MDHEN; CDR2 reads SYDVKM. After removal of 3 bases from V and 0 bases from J, the junction contained 3 bases not matched to a gene. The CDR3 sequence is CASSFGQGLAKNIQYF. The CDR3 bases are TGTGCCAGCAGTTTTGGACAGGGGCTAGCCAAAAACATTCAGTACTTC.

This chain joins TRBV11-1 and TRBJ2-1, with a possible D match to TRBD1 (6 bases). This CDR3 spans 15 amino acids. Germline lookup yields CDR1 SGHAT and CDR2 FQDESV (reference sequence). The V end was cut by 5 bases, the J end by 5 bases, with 16 bases between. This chain's CDR3 is CASSPRPDSNNEQFF. CDR3 bases: TGTGCCAGCAGCCCAAGACCGGACAGTAACAATGAGCAGTTCTTC.

This sequence joins TRBV29-1 and TRBJ1-1; D is undetermined. V lost 6 bases and J 1 base, leaving 3 bases between the germline ends. This CDR3 region has 10 residues. Germline CDR1 and CDR2: SQVTM and ANQGSEA. CDR3 in amino acids: CSVQNTEAFF. The CDR3 region has the DNA TGCAGCGTCCAGAACACTGAAGCTTTCTTT.

This clone was counted between two and nine times. The chain combines TRBV10-3 with TRBJ2-7; D is possibly TRBD1 (5 bases). Germline CDR1 reads ENHRY; CDR2 reads SYGVKD. The CDR3 is 15 residues long. The ends were cut back, 4 bases at V and 3 bases at J, with 16 bases in the middle. Written as DNA, the CDR3 is TGTGCCATCAGTGTTGGGGCTCCGGGCGTCTACGAGCAGTACTTC. As protein: CAISVGAPGVYEQYF.

The chain combines TRBV27 with TRBJ2-2, with D perhaps TRBD1 (5 bases). The CDR3 is made up of 14 amino acids. Germline V lookup: CDR1 MNHEY, CDR2 SMNVEV (reference sequence). V lost 3 bases and J 7 bases, leaving 12 bases between the germline ends. CDR3 loop: CASSLAGYNGELFF. The CDR3 DNA is TGTGCCAGCAGTTTGGCAGGGTATAACGGGGAGCTGTTTTTT.

The chain employs TRBV29-1 and TRBJ2-6; D gene ambiguous. Germline lookup yields CDR1 SQVTM and CDR2 ANQGSEA. V lost 8 bases and J 12 bases, leaving 11 bases between the germline ends. CDR3 length: 10 amino acids. CDR3 sequence (DNA): TGCAGCTGGGCACCCACCGTCCTGACTTTC. Encoded protein: CSWAPTVLTF.

V and J are TRBV5-1 and TRBJ2-1; 8 nucleotides match TRBD1. This CDR3 spans 17 amino acids. Per the germline V gene, CDR1 is SGHRS and CDR2 is YFSETQ. Trimming took 0 bases from V and 0 from J; bases not matched to a gene: 5. CDR3: CASSLGTGLSSYNEQFF. The CDR3, as DNA: TGCGCCAGCAGCTTGGGGACAGGGCTTAGCTCCTACAATGAGCAGTTCTTC.

The chain uses TRBV7-9 and TRBJ2-7; TRBD1 agrees at 11 bases. Per the germline V gene, CDR1 is SEHNR and CDR2 is FQNEAQ (reference sequence). The CDR3 spans 16 residues. After removal of 5 bases from V and 2 bases from J, the junction contained 8 bases not matched to a gene. CDR3 nucleotide sequence: TGTGCCAGCAGCACAGGGGACAGGGGGTTACCCTACGAGCAGTACTTC. Encoded protein: CASSTGDRGLPYEQYF.

The V and J genes are TRBV7-9 and TRBJ1-1; 8 bases map to TRBD1. Looked up from germline, CDR1 is SEHNR and CDR2 is FQNEAQ (reference sequence). The length of the CDR3 is 12 residues. Losses at the gene ends were 5 bases for V and 11 bases for J; bases not matched to a gene: 7. CDR3 nucleotides: TGTGCCAGCAGCGGACAGGGAGGGAACGCTTTCTTT. Its protein product is CASSGQGGNAFF. The complete variable domain, with remaining parts taken from reference TRBV7-9 and TRBJ1-1, reads DTGVSQNPRHKITKRGQNVTFRCDPISEHNRLYWYRQTLGQGPEFLTYFQNEAQLEKSRLLSDRFSAERPKGSFSTLEIQRTEQGDSAMYLCASSGQGGNAFFGQGTRLTVV.

This clone has only one observation. The chain links TRBV4-1 to TRBJ2-1; 7 bases match TRBD2. CDR1 is MGHRA and CDR2 is YSYEKL in the germline V gene. The CDR3 loop spans 15 amino acids. Trimming at V came to 0 bases and at J to 9 bases, leaving 8 bases not matched to a gene. CDR3 coding DNA: TGCGCCAGCAGCCAAGAGGTATCGGCTAGCGGTGAGCAGTTCTTC. Residues: CASSQEVSASGEQFF.